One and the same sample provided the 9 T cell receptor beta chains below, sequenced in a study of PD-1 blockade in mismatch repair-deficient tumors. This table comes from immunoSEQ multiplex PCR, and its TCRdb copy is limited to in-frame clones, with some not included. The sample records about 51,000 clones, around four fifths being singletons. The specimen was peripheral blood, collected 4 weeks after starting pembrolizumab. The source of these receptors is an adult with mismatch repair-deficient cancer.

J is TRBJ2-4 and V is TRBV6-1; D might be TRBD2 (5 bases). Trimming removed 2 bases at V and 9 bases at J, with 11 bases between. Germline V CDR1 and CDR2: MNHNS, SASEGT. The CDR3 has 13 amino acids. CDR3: CASSERETGIQYF. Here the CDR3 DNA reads TGTGCCAGCAGTGAAAGGGAGACGGGCATTCAGTACTTC.

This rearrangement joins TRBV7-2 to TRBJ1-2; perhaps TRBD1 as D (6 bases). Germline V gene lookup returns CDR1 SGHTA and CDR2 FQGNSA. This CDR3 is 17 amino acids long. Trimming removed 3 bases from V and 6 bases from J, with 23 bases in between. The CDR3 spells CASSLDLGGGALNGYTF. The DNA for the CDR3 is TGTGCCAGCAGCTTGGATCTCGGGGGGGGCGCGCTTAATGGCTACACCTTC.

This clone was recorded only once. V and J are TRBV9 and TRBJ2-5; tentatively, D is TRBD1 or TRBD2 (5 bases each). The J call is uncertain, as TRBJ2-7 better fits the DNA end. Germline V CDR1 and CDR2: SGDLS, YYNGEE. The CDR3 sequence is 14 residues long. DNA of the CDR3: TGTGCCAGCACCCCGGGACCTGACCCCTACGAGCAGTACTTC. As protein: CASTPGPDPYEQYF.

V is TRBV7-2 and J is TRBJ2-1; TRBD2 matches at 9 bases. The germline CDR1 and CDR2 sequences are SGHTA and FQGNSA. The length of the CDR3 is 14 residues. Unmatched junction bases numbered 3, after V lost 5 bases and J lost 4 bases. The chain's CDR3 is CASSPTSGYNEQFF. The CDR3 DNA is TGTGCCAGCAGCCCGACTAGCGGATACAATGAGCAGTTCTTC.

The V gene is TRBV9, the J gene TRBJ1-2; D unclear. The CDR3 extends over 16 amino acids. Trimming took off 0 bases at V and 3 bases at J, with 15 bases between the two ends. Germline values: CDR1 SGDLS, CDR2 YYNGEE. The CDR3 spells CASSVVSYQADYGYTF. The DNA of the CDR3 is TGTGCCAGCAGCGTAGTCTCCTACCAGGCAGACTATGGCTACACCTTC.

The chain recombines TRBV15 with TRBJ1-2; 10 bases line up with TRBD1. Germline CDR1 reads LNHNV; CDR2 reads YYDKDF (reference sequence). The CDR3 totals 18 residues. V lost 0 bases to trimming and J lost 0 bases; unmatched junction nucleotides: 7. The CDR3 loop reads CATSRDESTGGSNYGYTF. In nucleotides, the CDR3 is TGTGCCACCAGCAGAGACGAATCGACAGGGGGCTCTAACTATGGCTACACCTTC.

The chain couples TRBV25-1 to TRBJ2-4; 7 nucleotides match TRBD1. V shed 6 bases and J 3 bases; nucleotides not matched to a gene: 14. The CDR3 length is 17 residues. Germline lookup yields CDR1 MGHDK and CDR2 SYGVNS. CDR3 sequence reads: CASRDQDRDAVKNIQYF. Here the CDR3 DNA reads TGTGCCAGCAGGGATCAAGACAGGGATGCTGTCAAAAACATTCAGTACTTC.

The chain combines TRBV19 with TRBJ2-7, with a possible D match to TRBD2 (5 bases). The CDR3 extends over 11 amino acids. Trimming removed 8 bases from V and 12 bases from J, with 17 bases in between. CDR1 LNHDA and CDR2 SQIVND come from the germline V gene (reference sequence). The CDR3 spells CASFSGISLYF. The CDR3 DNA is TGTGCCAGTTTTTCCGGGATAAGCTTGTACTTC.

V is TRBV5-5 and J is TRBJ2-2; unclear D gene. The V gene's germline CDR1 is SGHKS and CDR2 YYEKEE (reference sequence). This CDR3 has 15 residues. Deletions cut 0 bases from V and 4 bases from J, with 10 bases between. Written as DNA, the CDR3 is TGTGCCAGCAGCTTGGAAACGGGTCTCACCGGGGAGCTGTTTTTT. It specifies CASSLETGLTGELFF.